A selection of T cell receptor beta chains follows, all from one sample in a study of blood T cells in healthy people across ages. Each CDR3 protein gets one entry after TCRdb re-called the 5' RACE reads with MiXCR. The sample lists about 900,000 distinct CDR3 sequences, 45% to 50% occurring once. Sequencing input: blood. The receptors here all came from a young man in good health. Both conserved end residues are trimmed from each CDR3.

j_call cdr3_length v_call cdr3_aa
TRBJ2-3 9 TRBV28 ASLGVDTQY
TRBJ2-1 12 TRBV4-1 ASSHRTASNEQF
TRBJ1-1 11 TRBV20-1 SVETDRGTEAF
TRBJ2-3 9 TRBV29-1 SGTETDTQY
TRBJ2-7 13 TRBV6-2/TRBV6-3 ASRLGQGARYEQY
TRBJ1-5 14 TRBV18 ASSPLDRADDQPQH
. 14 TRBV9 ASSLSSGLAAYEQY
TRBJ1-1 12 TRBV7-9 ASSLGEIATEAF
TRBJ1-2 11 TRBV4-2 ASSQDPGSGYT
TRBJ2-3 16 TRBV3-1 ASSQPGTGTLGTDTQY
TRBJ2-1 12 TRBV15 ATSRESPHNEQF
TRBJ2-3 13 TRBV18 ASSPRGPPDDTQY
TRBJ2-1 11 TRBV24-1 ATRGREFHEQF
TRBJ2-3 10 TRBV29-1 SALSGGDTQY
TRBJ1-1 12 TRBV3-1 ASSPSRGPAEAF
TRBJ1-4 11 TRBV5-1 ASSPDRPDQLF
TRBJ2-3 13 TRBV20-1 SGRAAGRKTDTQY
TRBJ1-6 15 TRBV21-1 ASNPRGPGSYNSPLH